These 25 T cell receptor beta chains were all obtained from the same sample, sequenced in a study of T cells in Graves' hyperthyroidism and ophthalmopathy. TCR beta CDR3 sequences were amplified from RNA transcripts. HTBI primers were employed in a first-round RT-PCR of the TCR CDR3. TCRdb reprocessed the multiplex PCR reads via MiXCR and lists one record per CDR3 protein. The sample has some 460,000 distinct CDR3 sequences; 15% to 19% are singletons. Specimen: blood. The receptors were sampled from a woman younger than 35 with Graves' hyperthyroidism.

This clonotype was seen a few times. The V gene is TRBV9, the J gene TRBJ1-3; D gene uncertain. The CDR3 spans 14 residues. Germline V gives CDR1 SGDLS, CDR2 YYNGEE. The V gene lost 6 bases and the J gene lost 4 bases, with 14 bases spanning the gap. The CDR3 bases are TGTGCCAGCAACCCAGGCGGAGGGGGAAACACCATATATTTT. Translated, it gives CASNPGGGGNTIYF.

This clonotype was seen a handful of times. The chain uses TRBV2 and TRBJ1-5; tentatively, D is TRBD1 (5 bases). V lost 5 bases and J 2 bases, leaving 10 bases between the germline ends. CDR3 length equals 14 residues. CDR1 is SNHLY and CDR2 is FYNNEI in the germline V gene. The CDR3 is CASSFRGGNQPQHF. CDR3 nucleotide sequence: TGTGCCAGCAGTTTTCGGGGGGGCAATCAGCCCCAGCATTTT.

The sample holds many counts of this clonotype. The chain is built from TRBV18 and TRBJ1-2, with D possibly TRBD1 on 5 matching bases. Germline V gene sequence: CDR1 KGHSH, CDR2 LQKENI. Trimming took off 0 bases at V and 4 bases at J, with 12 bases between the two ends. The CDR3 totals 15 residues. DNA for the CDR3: TGTGCCAGCTCACCACCGTCAGCAGGGCCCTATGGCTACACCTTC. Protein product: CASSPPSAGPYGYTF.

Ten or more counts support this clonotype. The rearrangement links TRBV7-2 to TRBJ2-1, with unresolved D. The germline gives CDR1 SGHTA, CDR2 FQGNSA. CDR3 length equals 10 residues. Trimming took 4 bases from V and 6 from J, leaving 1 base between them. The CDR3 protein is CASSSNEQFF. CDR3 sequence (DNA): TGTGCCAGCAGCTCCAATGAGCAGTTCTTC. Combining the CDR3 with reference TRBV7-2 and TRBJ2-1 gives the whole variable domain GAGVSQSPSNKVTEKGKDVELRCDPISGHTALYWYRQSLGQGLEFLIYFQGNSAPDKSGLPSDRFSAERTGGSVSTLTIQRTQQEDSAVYLCASSSNEQFFGPGTRLTVL.

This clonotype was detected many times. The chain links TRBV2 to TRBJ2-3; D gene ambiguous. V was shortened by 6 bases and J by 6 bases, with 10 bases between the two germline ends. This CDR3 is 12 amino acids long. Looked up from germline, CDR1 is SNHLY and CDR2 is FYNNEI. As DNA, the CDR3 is TGTGCCAGCAGGGTGAACTACGATACGCAGTATTTT. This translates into CASRVNYDTQYF.

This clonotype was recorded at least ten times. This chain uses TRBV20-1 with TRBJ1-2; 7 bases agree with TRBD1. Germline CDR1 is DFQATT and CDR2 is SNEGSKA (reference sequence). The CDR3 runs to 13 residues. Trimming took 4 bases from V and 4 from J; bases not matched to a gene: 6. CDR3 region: CSATGGAVYGYTF. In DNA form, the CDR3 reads TGCAGTGCTACAGGGGGGGCTGTCTATGGCTACACCTTC.

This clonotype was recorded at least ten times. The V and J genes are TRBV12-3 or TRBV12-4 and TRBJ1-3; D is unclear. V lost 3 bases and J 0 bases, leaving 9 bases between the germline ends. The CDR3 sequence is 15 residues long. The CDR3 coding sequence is TGTGCCAGCAGTTTTGGCGAAGTCTCTGGAAACACCATATATTTT. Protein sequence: CASSFGEVSGNTIYF.

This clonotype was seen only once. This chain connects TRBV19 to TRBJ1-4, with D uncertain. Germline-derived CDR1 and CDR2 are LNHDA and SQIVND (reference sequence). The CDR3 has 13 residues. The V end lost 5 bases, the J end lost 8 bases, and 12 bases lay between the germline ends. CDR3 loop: CASSLTDREKLFF. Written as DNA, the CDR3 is TGTGCCAGTAGTCTCACGGACCGGGAAAAACTGTTTTTT. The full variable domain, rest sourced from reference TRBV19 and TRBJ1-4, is DGGITQSPKYLFRKEGQNVTLSCEQNLNHDAMYWYRQDPGQGLRLIYYSQIVNDFQKGDIAEGYSVSREKKESFPLTVTSAQKNPTAFYLCASSLTDREKLFFGSGTQLSVL.

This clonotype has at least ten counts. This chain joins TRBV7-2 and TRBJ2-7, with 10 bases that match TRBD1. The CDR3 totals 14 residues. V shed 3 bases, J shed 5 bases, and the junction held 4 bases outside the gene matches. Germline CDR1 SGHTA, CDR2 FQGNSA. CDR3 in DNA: TGTGCCAGCAGCTTGACAGGGGGCGCGGACGAGCAGTACTTC. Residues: CASSLTGGADEQYF.

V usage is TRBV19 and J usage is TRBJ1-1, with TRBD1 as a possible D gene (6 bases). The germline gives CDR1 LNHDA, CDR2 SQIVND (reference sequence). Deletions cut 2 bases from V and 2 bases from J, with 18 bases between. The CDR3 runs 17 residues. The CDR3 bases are TGTGCCAGTAGTATAATCTCCCGAGGGGGGGAAAACACTGAAGCTTTCTTT. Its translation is CASSIISRGGENTEAFF.

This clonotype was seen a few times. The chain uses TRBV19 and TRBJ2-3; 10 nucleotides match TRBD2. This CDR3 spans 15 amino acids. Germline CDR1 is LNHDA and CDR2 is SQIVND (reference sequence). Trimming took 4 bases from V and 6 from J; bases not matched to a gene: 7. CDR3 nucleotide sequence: TGTGCCAGTAGTACCCTAGCGGGAGTAGGGGATACGCAGTATTTT. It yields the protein CASSTLAGVGDTQYF.

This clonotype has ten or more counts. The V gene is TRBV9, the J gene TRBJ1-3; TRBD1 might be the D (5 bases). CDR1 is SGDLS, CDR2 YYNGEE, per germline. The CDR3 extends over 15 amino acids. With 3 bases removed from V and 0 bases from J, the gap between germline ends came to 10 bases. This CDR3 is CASSARGDSGNTIYF. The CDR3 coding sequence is TGTGCCAGCAGCGCTAGAGGGGACTCTGGAAACACCATATATTTT.

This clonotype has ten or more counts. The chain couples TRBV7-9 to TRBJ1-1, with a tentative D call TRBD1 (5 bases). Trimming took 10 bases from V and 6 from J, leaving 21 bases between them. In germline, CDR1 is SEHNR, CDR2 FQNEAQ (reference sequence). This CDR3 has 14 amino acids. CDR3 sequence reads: CAIRVGAQTSEAFF. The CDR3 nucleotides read TGTGCCATCAGAGTCGGGGCCCAGACGTCTGAAGCTTTCTTT.

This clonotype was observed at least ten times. CDR3 sequence reads: CASSVRGPTGEQYF. Here the CDR3 DNA reads TGTGCCAGCAGTGTCAGGGGGCCAACTGGGGAGCAGTACTTC. The chain uses TRBV2 and TRBJ2-7; 8 nucleotides line up with TRBD1. The CDR3 runs 14 residues. Germline lookup yields CDR1 SNHLY and CDR2 FYNNEI. The J segment lost 7 bases and the V segment lost 4 bases, leaving 9 bases of the junction unmatched.

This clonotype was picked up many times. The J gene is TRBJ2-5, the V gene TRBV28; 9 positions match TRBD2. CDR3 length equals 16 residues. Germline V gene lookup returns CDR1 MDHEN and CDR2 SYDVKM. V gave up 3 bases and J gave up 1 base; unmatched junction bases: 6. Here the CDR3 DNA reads TGTGCCAGCAGTTTTGGGGCGGGGGGGCCCCAAGAGACCCAGTACTTC. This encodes CASSFGAGGPQETQYF.

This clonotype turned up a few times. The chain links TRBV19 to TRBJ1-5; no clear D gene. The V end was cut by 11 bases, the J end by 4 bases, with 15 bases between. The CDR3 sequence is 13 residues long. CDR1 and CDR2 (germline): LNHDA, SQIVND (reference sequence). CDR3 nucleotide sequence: TGTGCCTCCGATAATAGCGGGAATCAGCCCCAGCATTTT. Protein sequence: CASDNSGNQPQHF.

CDR3 in DNA: TGTGCCAGCAGCTTAGTGAGGGGGGCGTATGCCGGGGAGCTGTTTTTT. It yields the protein CASSLVRGAYAGELFF. V is TRBV7-6 and J is TRBJ2-2, with D tentatively TRBD1 or TRBD2 (6 bases each). This CDR3 contains 16 residues. V gave up 1 base and J gave up 6 bases, with 15 bases separating them. Germline CDR1 reads SGHVS; CDR2 reads FNYEAQ.

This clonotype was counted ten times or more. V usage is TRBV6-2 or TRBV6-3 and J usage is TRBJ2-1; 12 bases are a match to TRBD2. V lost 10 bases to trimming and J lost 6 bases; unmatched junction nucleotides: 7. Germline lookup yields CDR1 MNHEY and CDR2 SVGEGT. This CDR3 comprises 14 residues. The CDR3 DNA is TGTGCCACCGTACGACTAGCGGGAGTCAATGAGCAGTTCTTC. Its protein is CATVRLAGVNEQFF.

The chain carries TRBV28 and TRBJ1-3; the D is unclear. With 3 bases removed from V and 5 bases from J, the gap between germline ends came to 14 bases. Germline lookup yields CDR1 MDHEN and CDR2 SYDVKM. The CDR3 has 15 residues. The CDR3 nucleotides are TGTGCCAGCAGTTTGTCTACAGACGGAAGAAACACCATATATTTT. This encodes CASSLSTDGRNTIYF.

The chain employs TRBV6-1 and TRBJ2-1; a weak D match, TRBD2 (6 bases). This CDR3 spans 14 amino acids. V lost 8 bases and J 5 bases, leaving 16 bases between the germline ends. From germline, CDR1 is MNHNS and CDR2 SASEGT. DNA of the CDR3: TGTGCCAGCCACCCCCCGGGGGTAGACAATGAGCAGTTCTTC. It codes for CASHPPGVDNEQFF.

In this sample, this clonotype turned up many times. The CDR3 bases are TGTGCCAGCAGCCGAAAGGACAGGGCTAACTATGGCTACACCTTC. Its protein product is CASSRKDRANYGYTF. The J gene is TRBJ1-2, the V gene TRBV3-1, with 8 bases that match TRBD1. V dropped 4 bases and J dropped 0; count of bases not matched to a gene: 4. Germline CDR1 is LGHDT and CDR2 is YNNKEL (reference sequence). The CDR3 has 15 residues.

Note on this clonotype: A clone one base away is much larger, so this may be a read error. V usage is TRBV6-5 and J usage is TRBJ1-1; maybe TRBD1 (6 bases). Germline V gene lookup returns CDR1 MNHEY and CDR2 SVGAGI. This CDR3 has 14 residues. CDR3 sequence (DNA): TGTGCCAGCAGTTACAACCAGAGGGACACTGAAGCTCTCTTT. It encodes CASSYNQRDTEALF.

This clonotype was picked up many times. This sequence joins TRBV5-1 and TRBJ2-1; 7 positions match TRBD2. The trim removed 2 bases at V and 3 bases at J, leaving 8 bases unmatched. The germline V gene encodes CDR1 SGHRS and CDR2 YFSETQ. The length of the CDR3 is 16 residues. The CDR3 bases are TGCGCCAGCAGCTTTTTGGAAGGGAGGGGCTACAATGAGCAGTTCTTC. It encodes CASSFLEGRGYNEQFF.

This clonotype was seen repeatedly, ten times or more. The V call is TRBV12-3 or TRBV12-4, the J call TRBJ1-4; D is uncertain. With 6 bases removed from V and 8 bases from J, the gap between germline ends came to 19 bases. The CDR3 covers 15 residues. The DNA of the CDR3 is TGTGCCAGCAGCTCGACTAACACCCAAGGGGAAAAACTGTTTTTT. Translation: CASSSTNTQGEKLFF.

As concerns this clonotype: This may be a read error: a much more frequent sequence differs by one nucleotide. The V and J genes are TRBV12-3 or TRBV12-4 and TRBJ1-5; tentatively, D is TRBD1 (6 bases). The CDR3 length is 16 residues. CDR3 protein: CASSRTPYRVGQPRHF. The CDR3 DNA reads TGTGCCAGCAGTCGCACACCATACAGGGTTGGTCAGCCCCGGCATTTT.